One and the same sample provided the 22 T cell receptor beta chains below, sequenced in a study of identical twins. TCRdb passed the 5' RACE reads through MiXCR, listing each CDR3 protein once. The sample has under 1 million distinct CDR3 sequences, approximately 13% seen once; the top ten hold around 1.5%. These data are also associated with another study on yellow fever vaccine responses in identical twins.

Sequenced sample: PBMCs. All receptors derive from a young woman in good health.

This clonotype was counted many times. V and J are TRBV28 and TRBJ1-1, with D uncertain. The CDR3 runs 14 residues. The V gene lost 4 bases and the J gene lost 13 bases, with 22 bases spanning the gap. CDR1 is MDHEN and CDR2 is SYDVKM in the germline V gene. As DNA, the CDR3 is TGTGCCAGCAGTTCCGCCCTAAGCGGCCCATTAGTTTTCTTT. Translated, it gives CASSSALSGPLVFF.

This chain uses TRBV9 with TRBJ2-1; TRBD2 agrees at 11 bases. Germline-derived CDR1 and CDR2 are SGDLS and YYNGEE. With V trimmed by 5 bases and J by 8 bases, 9 bases remained unmatched. This CDR3 is 15 amino acids long. CDR3 nucleotides: TGTGCCAGCAGTCCTATTAGCGGGAGGGGGCATGAGCAGTTCTTC. Its translation: CASSPISGRGHEQFF. The whole variable domain, filled in from reference TRBV9 and TRBJ2-1, reads DSGVTQTPKHLITATGQRVTLRCSPRSGDLSVYWYQQSLDQGLQFLIQYYNGEERAKGNILERFSAQQFPDLHSELNLSSLELGDSALYFCASSPISGRGHEQFFGPGTRLTVL.

The chain uses TRBV20-1 and TRBJ1-5, with D tentatively TRBD1 (6 bases). Trimming stripped 5 bases from V and 0 bases from J, with 14 bases between. Germline-derived CDR1 and CDR2 are DFQATT and SNEGSKA (reference sequence). This CDR3 is 15 amino acids long. The CDR3 DNA sequence: TGCAGTGCTTACAGGACAGTTGCTAGCAATCAGCCCCAGCATTTT. It encodes CSAYRTVASNQPQHF.

This chain uses TRBV6-1 with TRBJ1-1; no reliable D call. Germline values: CDR1 MNHNS, CDR2 SASEGT. The CDR3 length is 14 residues. The V gene lost 6 bases and the J gene lost 8 bases, with 19 bases spanning the gap. The CDR3 spells CASSAFRQVGEAFF. CDR3 DNA: TGTGCCAGCAGCGCCTTCCGTCAGGTGGGGGAAGCTTTCTTT.

The table lists this clonotype with a few counts. The chain uses TRBV27 and TRBJ2-3, with TRBD1 identical over 11 bases. J was trimmed by 4 bases and V by 5 bases; bases with no gene match: 5. CDR1 and CDR2 (germline): MNHEY, SMNVEV (reference sequence). The CDR3 loop spans 15 amino acids. Written as DNA, the CDR3 is TGTGCCAGCAGTCTGGGACAGGGGGTCTCAGATACGCAGTATTTT. Translating gives CASSLGQGVSDTQYF.

V and J are TRBV18 and TRBJ1-1; 7 bases align to TRBD1. Germline CDR1 and CDR2: KGHSH and LQKENI. The V gene end was trimmed by 6 bases and the J gene end by 0 bases; junction bases not matched to a gene: 7. This CDR3 comprises 15 residues. The CDR3 nucleotides are TGTGCCAGCTCCCTCAGGGGGACGATGAACACTGAAGCTTTCTTT. Its translation: CASSLRGTMNTEAFF.

This rearrangement joins TRBV9 to TRBJ2-2, with 8 bases fitting TRBD2. V lost 3 bases and J lost 4; bases outside the gene matches: 11. Germline V lookup: CDR1 SGDLS, CDR2 YYNGEE. The CDR3 runs 17 residues. CDR3 sequence: CASSGAGGTSVTGELFF. The CDR3 nucleotides are TGTGCCAGCAGCGGGGCGGGGGGCACCTCGGTCACCGGGGAGCTGTTTTTT.

This clonotype was picked up a small number of times. The V gene is TRBV7-9, the J gene TRBJ2-1; D uncertain. Germline V gives CDR1 SEHNR, CDR2 FQNEAQ (reference sequence). The V end lost 1 base, the J end lost 2 bases, and 12 bases lay between the germline ends. CDR3 length equals 16 residues. CDR3 protein: CASSLGRQPTYNEQFF. The CDR3 DNA reads TGTGCCAGCAGCTTAGGTCGTCAGCCTACCTACAATGAGCAGTTCTTC.

This clonotype was recorded a few times. The J gene is TRBJ2-1, the V gene TRBV7-2, with 7 nucleotides matching TRBD2. The CDR3 contains 15 residues. Germline CDR1 is SGHTA and CDR2 is FQGNSA. V dropped 8 bases and J dropped 2; count of bases not matched to a gene: 9. The CDR3 DNA follows: TGTGCCAGCCAGCAAGAGCGGGGAACCTACAATGAGCAGTTCTTC. This sequence encodes CASQQERGTYNEQFF.

The DNA of the CDR3 is TGCGCCAGCAGCCAAGTGACAGTCCTGAACACTGAAGCTTTCTTT. Amino acid sequence: CASSQVTVLNTEAFF. The chain has TRBV4-1 and TRBJ1-1, with D possibly being TRBD1 (5 bases). With 1 base removed from V and 0 bases from J, the gap between germline ends came to 9 bases. This CDR3 has 15 residues. The germline gives CDR1 MGHRA, CDR2 YSYEKL.

There are a few counts of this clonotype. The chain couples TRBV5-6 to TRBJ1-2, with no clear D. Germline-derived CDR1 and CDR2 are SGHDT and YYEEEE. The CDR3 is 15 residues long. V was pared by 1 base and J by 4 bases, with 14 bases between. CDR3 coding DNA: TGTGCCAGCAGCTTGATTCCGGACGTTAGCTATGGCTACACCTTC. It specifies CASSLIPDVSYGYTF. The full variable domain, its missing parts supplied by reference TRBV5-6 and TRBJ1-2, is DAGVTQSPTHLIKTRGQQVTLRCSPKSGHDTVSWYQQALGQGPQFIFQYYEEEERQRGNFPDRFSGHQFPNYSSELNVNALLLGDSALYLCASSLIPDVSYGYTFGSGTRLTVV.

As regards this clonotype: This sequence may be a read error, since a much larger clone differs from it by one base. J is TRBJ2-4 and V is TRBV7-8; D gene ambiguous. CDR1 SGHVS and CDR2 FQNEAQ come from the germline V gene. The CDR3 sequence is 13 residues long. CDR3 bases: TGTGCCGGCAGCTTTGGGTGGCAAAACATTCAGTACTTC. This codes for CAGSFGWQNIQYF.

In this sample, this clonotype turned up many times. The chain links TRBV29-1 to TRBJ1-2; weak D call: TRBD1 (5 bases). The ends were cut back, 3 bases at V and 6 bases at J, with 14 bases in the middle. The germline V gene encodes CDR1 SQVTM and CDR2 ANQGSEA. The length of the CDR3 is 13 residues. For the CDR3, the DNA is TGCAGCGTTGACGCCTCCCAGGGCCATGGCTACACCTTC. Translating it yields CSVDASQGHGYTF. The variable domain in full, completed from reference TRBV29-1 and TRBJ1-2, reads SAVISQKPSRDICQRGTSLTIQCQVDSQVTMMFWYRQQPGQSLTLIATANQGSEATYESGFVIDKFPISRPNLTFSTLTVSNMSPEDSSIYLCSVDASQGHGYTFGSGTRLTVV.

In this sample, this clonotype turned up many times. This chain joins TRBV6-1 and TRBJ2-1, with TRBD1 identical over 8 bases. The CDR3 loop spans 15 amino acids. After removal of 5 bases from V and 6 bases from J, the junction contained 9 bases not matched to a gene. Per germline, CDR1 MNHNS and CDR2 SASEGT. The CDR3 DNA is TGTGCCAGCAGTCCAGACAGGGGATTAGGCAATGAGCAGTTCTTC. Its protein is CASSPDRGLGNEQFF.

This clonotype was recorded a few times. The V gene is TRBV6-1, the J gene TRBJ2-2; D uncertain. V dropped 6 bases and J dropped 2 bases, with 13 bases sitting between them. CDR1 and CDR2 (germline): MNHNS, SASEGT. CDR3 length: 15 residues. The CDR3 loop reads CASSPVLPNTGELFF. The CDR3 region has the DNA TGTGCCAGCAGCCCGGTCCTACCCAACACCGGGGAGCTGTTTTTT.

This clonotype was found many times. The chain links TRBV2 to TRBJ1-1; D may be TRBD1 (5 bases). The CDR3 spans 13 residues. The germline V gene encodes CDR1 SNHLY and CDR2 FYNNEI. V lost 8 bases to trimming and J lost 1 base, with 11 bases between them. CDR3 coding DNA: TGTGCCAGCCCTTGGGGGGGGAACACTGAAGCTTTCTTT. This translates into CASPWGGNTEAFF.

The chain has TRBV6-1 and TRBJ2-4; a possible D gene is TRBD2 (5 bases). Germline CDR1 and CDR2: MNHNS and SASEGT. The CDR3 is 15 residues long. Trimming removed 6 bases from V and 1 base from J, with 13 bases in between. The CDR3 sequence: CASSIGVAAKNIQYF. The DNA for the CDR3 is TGTGCCAGCAGCATCGGGGTAGCGGCCAAAAACATTCAGTACTTC.

This chain connects TRBV20-1 to TRBJ1-5, with D hard to call. Germline CDR1 and CDR2: DFQATT and SNEGSKA (reference sequence). V lost 8 bases and J 2 bases, leaving 25 bases between the germline ends. CDR3 size: 17 residues. The chain's CDR3 is CSPLARGGKEGNQPQHF. The CDR3 DNA reads as TGCAGTCCCCTGGCACGAGGAGGGAAAGAGGGCAATCAGCCCCAGCATTTT.

This sequence joins TRBV3-1 and TRBJ2-6; D may be TRBD2 (5 bases). This CDR3 region has 16 residues. Germline V gives CDR1 LGHDT, CDR2 YNNKEL (reference sequence). V was shortened by 4 bases and J by 0 bases, with 10 bases between the two germline ends. CDR3 sequence (DNA): TGTGCCAGCAGCCCCTCGGGGAGCTCTGGGGCCAACGTCCTGACTTTC. It is translated as CASSPSGSSGANVLTF.

This clonotype was found many times. V gene TRBV5-1 combines with J gene TRBJ2-7, with TRBD1 as a possible D gene (5 bases). CDR1 and CDR2 from the germline V gene are SGHRS and YFSETQ. This CDR3 contains 13 residues. The V and J ends lost 5 bases and 2 bases respectively, with 11 bases between them. CDR3 amino acids: CASSPGSAYEQYF. For the CDR3, the DNA is TGCGCCAGCAGTCCAGGGTCCGCCTACGAGCAGTACTTC.

V is TRBV7-6 and J is TRBJ2-7; the match to TRBD2 covers 8 bases. Looked up from germline, CDR1 is SGHVS and CDR2 is FNYEAQ. The CDR3 is 13 residues long. V was clipped by 4 bases and J by 6 bases; unmatched bases: 5. The CDR3 here is CASSSGTRGEQYF. CDR3 coding DNA: TGTGCCAGCAGCTCCGGGACTAGAGGCGAGCAGTACTTC.

This clonotype has a handful of counts. The V call is TRBV20-1, the J call TRBJ2-1; no definite D call. The CDR3 contains 14 residues. The V gene lost 1 base and the J gene lost 0 bases, with 7 bases spanning the gap. The germline CDR1 and CDR2 sequences are DFQATT and SNEGSKA (reference sequence). CDR3 loop: CSARGGHSYNEQFF. The CDR3, as DNA: TGCAGTGCTAGAGGGGGTCACTCCTACAATGAGCAGTTCTTC.